What follows are 11 T cell receptor beta chains derived from one specimen sequenced in a study of blood T cell repertoires in COVID-19. The assay was immunoSEQ multiplex PCR, and TCRdb's table has in-frame clones only and misses some. Of some 270,000 clones listed, around 85% are singletons. Sequenced: PBMCs or T cells enriched from blood (not recorded which). The receptors were sampled from a woman in her 30s who had recovered from COVID-19.

This chain joins TRBV9 and TRBJ2-2, with D perhaps matching TRBD2 (6 bases). There are 17 residues in the CDR3. Germline loops: CDR1 SGDLS, CDR2 YYNGEE. Trimming left V 1 base short and J 0 bases short, with 13 bases between. As DNA, the CDR3 is TGTGCCAGCAGCGTATGGGGCGGGACTCCGAACACCGGGGAGCTGTTTTTT. It is translated as CASSVWGGTPNTGELFF.

The rearrangement uses TRBV9 and TRBJ2-3; 7 nucleotides agree with TRBD2. The junction had 12 bases not matched to a gene; V was cut back by 3 bases and J by 2 bases. Germline V CDR1 and CDR2: SGDLS, YYNGEE. This CDR3 is 17 amino acids long. The CDR3, as DNA: TGTGCCAGCAGCGCCACAATACTAGCGATCCCCACAGATACGCAGTATTTT. Its translation: CASSATILAIPTDTQYF.

The CDR3 DNA sequence: TGTGCCAGTAGTATAGTTAACGGGAACTATGGCTACACCTTC. This codes for CASSIVNGNYGYTF. The rearrangement links TRBV19 to TRBJ1-2; D call uncertain. Germline CDR1 LNHDA, CDR2 SQIVND (reference sequence). The CDR3 covers 14 residues. The germline V and J ends were trimmed by 1 base and 2 bases, with 8 bases remaining between them.

The chain recombines TRBV11-2 with TRBJ2-5; D may be TRBD1 (6 bases). Trimming shortened V by 6 bases and J by 4 bases, and 18 bases separated the two germline ends. This CDR3 comprises 15 residues. Germline CDR1 reads SGHAT; CDR2 reads FQNNGV. In DNA, the CDR3 is TGTGCCAGCAGATCCTTGGAAATAGGGGGAGAGACCCAGTACTTC. As protein: CASRSLEIGGETQYF.

V is TRBV7-2 and J is TRBJ1-3; D not certain. Per the germline V gene, CDR1 is SGHTA and CDR2 is FQGNSA. This CDR3 has 14 residues. Trimming removed 1 base from V and 5 bases from J, with 9 bases in between. CDR3 DNA: TGTGCCAGCAGCTTAGGGCTGGGCCGAAACACCATATATTTT. Translated, it gives CASSLGLGRNTIYF.

The genes are TRBV6-5 and TRBJ2-4; 8 bases line up with TRBD1. Germline-derived CDR1 and CDR2 are MNHEY and SVGAGI. The V segment lost 0 bases and the J segment 1 base; nucleotides outside the gene matches: 2. This CDR3 contains 16 residues. CDR3 protein: CASSYSQGAAKNIQYF. DNA for the CDR3: TGTGCCAGCAGTTACTCGCAGGGGGCGGCCAAAAACATTCAGTACTTC.

The rearrangement joins TRBV19 to TRBJ1-1; D is unclear. Germline V gives CDR1 LNHDA, CDR2 SQIVND (reference sequence). The CDR3 sequence is 15 residues long. V gave up 8 bases and J gave up 0 bases, with 16 bases separating them. CDR3 protein: CASRPPGILNTEAFF. The CDR3 DNA follows: TGTGCCAGTCGCCCGCCCGGGATTTTGAACACTGAAGCTTTCTTT. The full variable domain, in which reference TRBV19 and TRBJ1-1 provide the parts outside the CDR3, is DGGITQSPKYLFRKEGQNVTLSCEQNLNHDAMYWYRQDPGQGLRLIYYSQIVNDFQKGDIAEGYSVSREKKESFPLTVTSAQKNPTAFYLCASRPPGILNTEAFFGQGTRLTVV.

The chain employs TRBV5-4 and TRBJ2-2, with TRBD2 matching 8 bases. The V gene's germline CDR1 is SGHNT and CDR2 YYREEE (reference sequence). With 6 bases clipped from V and 4 bases from J, the junction kept 8 bases outside the gene matches. The CDR3 consists of 15 residues. The CDR3 sequence: CASTTRGGGTGELFF. The CDR3 nucleotides read TGTGCCAGCACCACCCGGGGGGGCGGCACCGGGGAGCTGTTTTTT.

This sequence joins TRBV9 and TRBJ2-7; 8 nucleotides match TRBD2. The ends lost 4 bases at V and 7 bases at J; junction bases unmatched: 13. This CDR3 region has 15 residues. CDR1 is SGDLS, CDR2 YYNGEE, per germline. CDR3 DNA sequence: TGTGCCAGCAGCTTAGAGAGCGGGAGAAGGTATGAGCAGTACTTC. As protein: CASSLESGRRYEQYF.

This clone showed up just a few times. This chain uses TRBV7-9 with TRBJ2-7; 7 bases fit TRBD2. CDR3 length: 15 amino acids. The V segment lost 3 bases and the J segment 6 bases; nucleotides outside the gene matches: 11. Germline values: CDR1 SEHNR, CDR2 FQNEAQ (reference sequence). In DNA, the CDR3 is TGTGCCAGCAGCTTTATGGCGGGAGTCTTTAGCGAGCAGTACTTC. It encodes CASSFMAGVFSEQYF.

Comment on this clone: Other nucleotide sequences from this sample produce the same CDR3. The chain recombines TRBV18 with TRBJ2-2, with 7 bases identical to TRBD1. The trim removed 8 bases at V and 2 bases at J, leaving 5 bases unmatched. Germline V gives CDR1 KGHSH, CDR2 LQKENI. This CDR3 is 14 amino acids long. The CDR3 sequence is CASPRGGNTGELFF. CDR3 bases: TGTGCCAGCCCCAGAGGGGGCAACACCGGGGAGCTGTTTTTT.